This T cell receptor (beta chain) is drawn from a study of technical replicates of blood from a few donors (dated by TCRdb to between 2016 and 2019). Receptor libraries were prepared by the immunoSEQ multiplex PCR assay. Drawn from immuneACCESS, this table holds only the in-frame rearrangements with V and J called that TCRdb kept. Clones are partly lost; checked studies trace under half to an unresolved V gene and leave the rest unexplained. The sample table holds some 70,000 clones, of which 92% were seen once. The leading ten clones occupy under 0.5% of the sample. As for this clone: Its binding antigen is unknown. No much larger clone exists at a distance of one base, and base qualities are not known.

This TCR came from a human donor in good health. The sequencing sample was made of T cells isolated from PBMCs.

The DNA sequence is as follows: TGTGCCAGCACTTTGCACTCAGGGGGAAATCAGCCCCAGCATTTT. Its coded protein is CASTLHSGGNQPQHF. The chain couples TRBV27 to TRBJ1-5; TRBD1 matches 7 bases in the middle. V lost 7 bases and J lost 4 bases, and the count of bases not matched to a germline gene is 10. Per the germline V gene (reference sequence), MNHEY is the CDR1 and SMNVEV is the CDR2. The CDR3 holds 15 amino acids from the cysteine to the phenylalanine. CDR3 DNA only is kept here, 45 bases in frame from base 1.